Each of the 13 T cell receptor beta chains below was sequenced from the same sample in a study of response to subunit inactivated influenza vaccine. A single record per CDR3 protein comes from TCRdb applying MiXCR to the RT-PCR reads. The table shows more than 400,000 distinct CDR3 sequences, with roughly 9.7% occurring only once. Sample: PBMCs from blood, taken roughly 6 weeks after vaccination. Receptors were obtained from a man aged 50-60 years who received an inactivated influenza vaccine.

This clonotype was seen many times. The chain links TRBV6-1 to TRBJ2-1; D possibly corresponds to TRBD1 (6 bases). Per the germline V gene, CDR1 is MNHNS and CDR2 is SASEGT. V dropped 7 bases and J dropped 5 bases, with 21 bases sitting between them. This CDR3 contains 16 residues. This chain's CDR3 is CASTLWQGRSNNEQFF. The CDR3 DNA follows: TGTGCCAGCACCCTATGGCAGGGGCGGTCCAACAATGAGCAGTTCTTC.

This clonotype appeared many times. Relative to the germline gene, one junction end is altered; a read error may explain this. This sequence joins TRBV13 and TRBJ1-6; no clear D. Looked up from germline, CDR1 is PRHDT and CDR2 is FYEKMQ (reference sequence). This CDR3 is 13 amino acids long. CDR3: CASSLGRDSPLHF. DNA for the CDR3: TGTGCCAGCAGCCTAGGGAGGGATTCACCCCTCCACTTT.

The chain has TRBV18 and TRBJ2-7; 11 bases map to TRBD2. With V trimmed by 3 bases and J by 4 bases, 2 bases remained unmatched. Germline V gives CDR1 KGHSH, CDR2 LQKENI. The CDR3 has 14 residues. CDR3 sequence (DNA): TGTGCCAGCTCACCGGGACTAGCGGATTACGAGCAGTACTTC. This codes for CASSPGLADYEQYF.

The CDR3, as DNA: TGTGCCAGCAGTTACTTAGGGCCGAGCTCCTACGAGCAGTACTTC. Its translation: CASSYLGPSSYEQYF. The chain links TRBV6-5 to TRBJ2-7; D gene unclear. CDR1 is MNHEY, CDR2 SVGAGI, per germline. The CDR3 totals 15 residues. Trimming left V 1 base short and J 0 bases short, with 10 bases between.

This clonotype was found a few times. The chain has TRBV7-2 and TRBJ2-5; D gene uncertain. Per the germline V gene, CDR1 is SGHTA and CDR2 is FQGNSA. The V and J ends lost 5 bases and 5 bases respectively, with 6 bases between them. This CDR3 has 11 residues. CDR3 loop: CASSAWETQYF. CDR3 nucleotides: TGTGCCAGCAGCGCCTGGGAGACCCAGTACTTC.

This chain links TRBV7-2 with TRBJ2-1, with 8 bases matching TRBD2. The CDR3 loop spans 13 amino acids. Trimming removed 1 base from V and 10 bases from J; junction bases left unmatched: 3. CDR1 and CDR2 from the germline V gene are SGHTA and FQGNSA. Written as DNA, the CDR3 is TGTGCCAGCAGCTTAGTGAGACTAGCGGAGCAGTTCTTC. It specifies CASSLVRLAEQFF.

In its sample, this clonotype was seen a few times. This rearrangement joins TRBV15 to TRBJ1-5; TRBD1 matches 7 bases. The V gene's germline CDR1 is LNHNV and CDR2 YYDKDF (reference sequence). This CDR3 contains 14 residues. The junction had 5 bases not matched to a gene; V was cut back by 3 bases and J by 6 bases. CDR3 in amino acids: CATSSSGGSQPQHF. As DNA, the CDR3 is TGTGCCACCAGCAGTTCAGGGGGAAGTCAGCCCCAGCATTTT.

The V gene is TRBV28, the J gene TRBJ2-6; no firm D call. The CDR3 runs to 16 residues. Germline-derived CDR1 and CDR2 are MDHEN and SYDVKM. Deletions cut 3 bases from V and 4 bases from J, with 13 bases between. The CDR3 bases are TGTGCCAGCAGTTTCCCCGACTGGCTCGGGGCCAACGTCCTGACTTTC. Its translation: CASSFPDWLGANVLTF.

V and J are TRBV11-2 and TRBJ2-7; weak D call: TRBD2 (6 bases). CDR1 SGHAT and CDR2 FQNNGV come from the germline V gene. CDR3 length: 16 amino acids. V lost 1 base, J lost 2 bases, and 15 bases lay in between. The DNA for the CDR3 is TGTGCCAGCAGCTTAGGTCTGGGGCGGGAAACCTACGAGCAGTACTTC. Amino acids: CASSLGLGRETYEQYF.

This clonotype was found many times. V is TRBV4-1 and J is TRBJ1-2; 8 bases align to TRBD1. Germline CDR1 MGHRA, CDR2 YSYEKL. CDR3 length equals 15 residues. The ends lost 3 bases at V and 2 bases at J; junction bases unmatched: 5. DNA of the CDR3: TGCGCCAGCAGCCAGGGGACAGGAGCGAACTATGGCTACACCTTC. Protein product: CASSQGTGANYGYTF.

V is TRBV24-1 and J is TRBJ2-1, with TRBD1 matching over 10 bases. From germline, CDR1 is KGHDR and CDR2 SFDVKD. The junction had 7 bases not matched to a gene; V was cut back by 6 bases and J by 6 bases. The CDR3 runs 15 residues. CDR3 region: CATSLGQGSSNEQFF. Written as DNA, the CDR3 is TGTGCCACCAGTCTGGGACAGGGGTCGAGCAATGAGCAGTTCTTC.

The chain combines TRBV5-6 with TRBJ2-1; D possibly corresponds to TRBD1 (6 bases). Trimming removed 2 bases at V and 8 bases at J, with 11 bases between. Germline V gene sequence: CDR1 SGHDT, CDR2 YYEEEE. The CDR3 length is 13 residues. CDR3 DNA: TGTGCCAGCAGCTTCAAGGACAGAGATGAGCAGTTCTTC. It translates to CASSFKDRDEQFF.

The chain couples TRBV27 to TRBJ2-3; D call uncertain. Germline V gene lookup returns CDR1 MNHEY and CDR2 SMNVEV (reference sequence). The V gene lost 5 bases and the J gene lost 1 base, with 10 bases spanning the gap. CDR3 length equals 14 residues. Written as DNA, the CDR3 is TGTGCCAGCAGTCCTATTGCGGGCACAGATACGCAGTATTTT. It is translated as CASSPIAGTDTQYF.